This TCR beta chain was observed in a study of T cell repertoires in cytomegalovirus infection. Germline V gene data show CDR1 as SGHDN and CDR2 as FVKESK. With V trimmed by 4 bases and J by 3 bases, 6 bases remained unmatched. The CDR3 contains 14 residues. TCRdb reprocessed the reads via MiXCR and lists one record per CDR3 protein. The sample holds about 71,000 distinct CDR3 sequences, roughly 20% seen once. As regards this clonotype: Antigen: not known.

This chain links TRBV14 with TRBJ2-7; TRBD1 aligns across 7 bases. This receptor was obtained from a human donor in good health (CMV status not recorded). Some clones in this sample may be carry-over from other donors' samples. Specimen: CD8+ T cells from cultured PBMCs, collected from culture after CMV antigen stimulation. The CDR3 DNA follows: TGTGCCAGCAGCCTAGACAGGGCGGTCTACGAGCAGTACTTC. Protein: CASSLDRAVYEQYF.